This entry is about one T cell receptor beta chain. The data originate from a study of blood T cell repertoires in COVID-19. For the study at large: T cells, B-cell-depleted T cells, or PBMCs supplied cDNA or gDNA.

In the original workflow: Researchers report that nucleated cell counts were estimated from reference gene primer amplification. Generated by immunoSEQ multiplex PCR, the TCRdb table keeps only in-frame clones and is missing some. V and J calls and clone size are those listed in that table; D and trimming were worked out from the DNA. The sample consists of about 160,000 clones, less than 85% of them appearing once. Followed longitudinally, the Seattle patients had been enrolled during active infection. V was pared by 5 bases and J by 7 bases, with 12 bases between. This CDR3 spans 13 amino acids. Germline V gene sequence: CDR1 LNHDA, CDR2 SQIVND (reference sequence).

The specimen sequenced was peripheral blood. The chain employs TRBV19 and TRBJ1-5; TRBD1 is a possible D gene (6 bases). This TCR was sampled from a woman aged 35 to 49 with COVID-19, enrolled during active disease. This CDR3 reads CASSPGVQQPQHF. In DNA, the CDR3 is TGTGCCAGTAGTCCAGGGGTCCAGCAGCCCCAGCATTTT. Complete variable domain (other parts from reference TRBV19 and TRBJ1-5): DGGITQSPKYLFRKEGQNVTLSCEQNLNHDAMYWYRQDPGQGLRLIYYSQIVNDFQKGDIAEGYSVSREKKESFPLTVTSAQKNPTAFYLCASSPGVQQPQHFGDGTRLSIL.